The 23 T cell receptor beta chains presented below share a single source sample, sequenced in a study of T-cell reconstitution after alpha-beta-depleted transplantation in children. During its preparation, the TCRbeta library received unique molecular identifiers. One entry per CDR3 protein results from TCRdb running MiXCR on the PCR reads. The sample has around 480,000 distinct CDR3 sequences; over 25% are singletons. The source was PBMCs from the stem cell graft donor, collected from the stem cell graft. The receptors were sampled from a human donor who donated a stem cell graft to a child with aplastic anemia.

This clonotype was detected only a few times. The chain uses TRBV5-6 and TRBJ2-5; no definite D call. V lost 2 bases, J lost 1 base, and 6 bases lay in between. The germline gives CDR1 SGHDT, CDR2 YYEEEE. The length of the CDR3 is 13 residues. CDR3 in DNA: TGTGCCAGCAGCTTCCAGATCCAAGAGACCCAGTACTTC. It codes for CASSFQIQETQYF.

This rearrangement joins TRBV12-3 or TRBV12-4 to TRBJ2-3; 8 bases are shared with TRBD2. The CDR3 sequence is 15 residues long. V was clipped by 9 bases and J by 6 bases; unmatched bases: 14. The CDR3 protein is CASSLPSGRRDTQYF. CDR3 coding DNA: TGTGCCAGTTCATTGCCCAGCGGGAGAAGGGATACGCAGTATTTT.

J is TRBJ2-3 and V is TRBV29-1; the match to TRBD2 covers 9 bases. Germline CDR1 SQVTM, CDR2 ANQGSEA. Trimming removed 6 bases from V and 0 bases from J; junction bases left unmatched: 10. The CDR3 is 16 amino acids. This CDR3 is CSVSLAGDSSTDTQYF. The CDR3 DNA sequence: TGCAGCGTCTCCTTAGCGGGAGATTCTAGCACAGATACGCAGTATTTT.

The CDR3: CASSFGDPPYEQYF. CDR3 nucleotides: TGTGCCAGCAGCTTCGGTGATCCCCCCTACGAGCAGTACTTC. The chain has TRBV7-9 and TRBJ2-7, with no clear D. This CDR3 comprises 14 residues. Germline V gene sequence: CDR1 SEHNR, CDR2 FQNEAQ (reference sequence). Trimming took 3 bases from V and 2 from J, leaving 11 bases between them.

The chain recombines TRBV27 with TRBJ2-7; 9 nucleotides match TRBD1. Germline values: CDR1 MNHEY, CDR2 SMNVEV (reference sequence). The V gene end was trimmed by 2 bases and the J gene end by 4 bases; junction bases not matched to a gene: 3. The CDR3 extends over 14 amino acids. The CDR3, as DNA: TGTGCCAGCAGTTTAGACAGGGGGGTATACGAGCAGTACTTC. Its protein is CASSLDRGVYEQYF.

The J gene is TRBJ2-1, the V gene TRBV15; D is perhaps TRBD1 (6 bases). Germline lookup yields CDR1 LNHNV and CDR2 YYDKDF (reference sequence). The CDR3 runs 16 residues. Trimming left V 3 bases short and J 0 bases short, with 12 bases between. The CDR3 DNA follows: TGTGCCACCAGCAGCGGACAGCTCCTCTCCTACAATGAGCAGTTCTTC. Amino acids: CATSSGQLLSYNEQFF.

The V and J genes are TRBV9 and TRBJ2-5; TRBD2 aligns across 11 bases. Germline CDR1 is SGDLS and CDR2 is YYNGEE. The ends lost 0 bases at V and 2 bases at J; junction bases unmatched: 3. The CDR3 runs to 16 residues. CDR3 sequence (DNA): TGTGCCAGCAGCGTAGGGACTAGCGGGCGACAAGAGACCCAGTACTTC. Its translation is CASSVGTSGRQETQYF. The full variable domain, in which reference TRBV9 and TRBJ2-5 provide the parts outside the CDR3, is DSGVTQTPKHLITATGQRVTLRCSPRSGDLSVYWYQQSLDQGLQFLIQYYNGEERAKGNILERFSAQQFPDLHSELNLSSLELGDSALYFCASSVGTSGRQETQYFGPGTRLLVL.

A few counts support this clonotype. The CDR3 protein is CSARGAGVNTEAFF. The CDR3 DNA sequence: TGCAGTGCTAGAGGTGCAGGGGTGAACACTGAAGCTTTCTTT. The gene calls are TRBV20-1 and TRBJ1-1, with D perhaps matching TRBD1 (6 bases). The CDR3 is 14 amino acids. Germline V gene sequence: CDR1 DFQATT, CDR2 SNEGSKA (reference sequence). Trimming took 1 base from V and 0 from J, leaving 9 bases between them.

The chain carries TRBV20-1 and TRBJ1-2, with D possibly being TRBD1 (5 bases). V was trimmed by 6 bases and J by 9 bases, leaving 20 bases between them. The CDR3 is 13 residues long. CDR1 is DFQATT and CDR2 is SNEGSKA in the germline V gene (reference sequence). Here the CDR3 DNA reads TGCAGTGCCCCGGAGGCAGGGAGAGATCGCTACACCTTC. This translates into CSAPEAGRDRYTF.

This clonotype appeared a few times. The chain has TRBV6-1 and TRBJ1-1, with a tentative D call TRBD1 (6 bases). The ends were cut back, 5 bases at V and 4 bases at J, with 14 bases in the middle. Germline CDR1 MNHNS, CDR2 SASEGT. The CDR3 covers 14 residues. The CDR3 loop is CASSKQGQGTEAFF. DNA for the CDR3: TGTGCCAGCAGTAAACAGGGTCAAGGCACTGAAGCTTTCTTT.

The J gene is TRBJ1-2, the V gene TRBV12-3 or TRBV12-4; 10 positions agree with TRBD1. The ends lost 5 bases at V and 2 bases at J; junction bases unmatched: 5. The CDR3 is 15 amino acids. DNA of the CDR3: TGTGCCAGCAGTAATCCGGGACAGGGGAACTATGGCTACACCTTC. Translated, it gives CASSNPGQGNYGYTF.

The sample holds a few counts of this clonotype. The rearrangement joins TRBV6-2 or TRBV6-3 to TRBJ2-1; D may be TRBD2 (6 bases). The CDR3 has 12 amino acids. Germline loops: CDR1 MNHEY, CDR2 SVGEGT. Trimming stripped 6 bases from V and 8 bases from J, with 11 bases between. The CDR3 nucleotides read TGTGCCAGCAGCACTAGCTTCCATGAGCAGTTCTTC. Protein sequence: CASSTSFHEQFF.

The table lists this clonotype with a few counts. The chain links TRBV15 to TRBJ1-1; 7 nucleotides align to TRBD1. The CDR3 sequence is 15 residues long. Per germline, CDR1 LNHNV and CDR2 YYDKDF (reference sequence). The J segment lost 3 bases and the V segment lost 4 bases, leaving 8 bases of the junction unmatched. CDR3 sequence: CATSTWTGLYTEAFF. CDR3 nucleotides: TGTGCCACCAGCACCTGGACAGGACTTTACACTGAAGCTTTCTTT.

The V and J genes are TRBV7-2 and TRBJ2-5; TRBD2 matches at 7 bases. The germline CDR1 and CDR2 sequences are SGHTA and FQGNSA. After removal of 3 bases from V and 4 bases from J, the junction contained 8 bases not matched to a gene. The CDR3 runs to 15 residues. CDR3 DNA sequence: TGTGCCAGCAGCTTTCTGGGACTACTCACAGAGACCCAGTACTTC. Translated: CASSFLGLLTETQYF.

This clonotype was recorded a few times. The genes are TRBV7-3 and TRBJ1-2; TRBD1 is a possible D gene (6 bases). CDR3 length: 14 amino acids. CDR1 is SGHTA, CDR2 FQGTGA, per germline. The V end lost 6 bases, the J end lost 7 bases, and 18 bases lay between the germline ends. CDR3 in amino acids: CASRTPSQGLGYTF. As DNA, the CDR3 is TGTGCCAGCAGAACCCCGTCACAGGGACTTGGCTACACCTTC.

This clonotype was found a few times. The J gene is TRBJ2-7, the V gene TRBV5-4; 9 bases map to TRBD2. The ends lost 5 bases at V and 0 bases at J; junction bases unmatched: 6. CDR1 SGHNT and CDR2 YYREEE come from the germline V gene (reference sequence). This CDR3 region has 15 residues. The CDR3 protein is CASRATSGSSYEQYV. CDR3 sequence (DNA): TGTGCCAGCAGGGCGACTAGCGGTAGCTCCTACGAGCAGTACGTC.

CDR3 sequence: CASSSSDRARETQYF. In nucleotides, the CDR3 is TGTGCCAGCAGCTCGTCCGACAGAGCCAGGGAGACCCAGTACTTC. This chain connects TRBV7-2 to TRBJ2-5; tentative D call: TRBD1 (5 bases). CDR3 size: 15 residues. The V gene lost 4 bases and the J gene lost 5 bases, with 17 bases spanning the gap. Per the germline V gene, CDR1 is SGHTA and CDR2 is FQGNSA.

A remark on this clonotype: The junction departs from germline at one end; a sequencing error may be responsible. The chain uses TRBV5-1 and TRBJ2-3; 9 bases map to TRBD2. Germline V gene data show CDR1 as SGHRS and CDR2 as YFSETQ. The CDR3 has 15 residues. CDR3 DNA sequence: TGTGCCAGCAGCTTGCGGACTAGCGGCACAGATACGCAGTATTTT. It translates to CASSLRTSGTDTQYF.

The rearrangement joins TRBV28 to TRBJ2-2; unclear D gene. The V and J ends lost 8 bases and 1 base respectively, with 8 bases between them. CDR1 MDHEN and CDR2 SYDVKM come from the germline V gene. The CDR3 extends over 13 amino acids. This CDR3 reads CASGQENTGELFF. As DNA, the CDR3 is TGTGCCAGCGGGCAGGAGAACACCGGGGAGCTGTTTTTT.

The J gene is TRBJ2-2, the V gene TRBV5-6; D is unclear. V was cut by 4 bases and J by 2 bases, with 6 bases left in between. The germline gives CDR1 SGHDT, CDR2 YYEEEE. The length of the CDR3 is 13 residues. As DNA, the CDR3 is TGTGCCAGCAGCCAAATAAACACCGGGGAGCTGTTTTTT. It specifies CASSQINTGELFF.

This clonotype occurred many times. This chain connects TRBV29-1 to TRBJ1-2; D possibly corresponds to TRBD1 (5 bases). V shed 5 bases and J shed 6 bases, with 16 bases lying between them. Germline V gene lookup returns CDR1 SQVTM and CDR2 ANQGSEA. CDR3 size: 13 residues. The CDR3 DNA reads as TGCAGCGTTTATACATTGGGGCCCGATGGCTACACCTTC. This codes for CSVYTLGPDGYTF.

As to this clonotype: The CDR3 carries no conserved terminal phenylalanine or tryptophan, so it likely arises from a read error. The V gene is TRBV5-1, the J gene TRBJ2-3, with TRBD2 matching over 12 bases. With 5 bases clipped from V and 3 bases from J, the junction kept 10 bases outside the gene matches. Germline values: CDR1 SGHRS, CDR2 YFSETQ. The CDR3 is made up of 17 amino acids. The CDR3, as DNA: TGCGCCAGCAGTGGTCCTAGCGGGAGGGCCCGGACAGATACGCAGTATTCT. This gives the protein CASSGPSGRARTDTQYS.

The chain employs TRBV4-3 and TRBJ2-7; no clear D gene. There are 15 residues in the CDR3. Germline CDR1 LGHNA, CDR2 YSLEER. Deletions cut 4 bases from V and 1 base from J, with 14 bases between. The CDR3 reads CASSRFRGNSYEQYF. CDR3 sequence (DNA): TGCGCCAGCAGCCGATTTAGAGGTAATTCCTACGAGCAGTACTTC.